This entry features one T cell receptor (beta chain) sequence. The antigen is not known. A read error may produce the germline difference seen at one junction end. CDR3 length: 11 residues. Looked up from germline, CDR1 is MDHEN and CDR2 is SYDVKM. Individual cDNA molecules were tagged with unique molecular identifiers, the study reported. TCRdb itself ran the 5' RACE reads through MiXCR, one entry per CDR3 protein. The sample lists about 76,000 distinct CDR3 sequences, 15% to 17% seen once, with 9% to 15% in the top ten. The data were taken from a study of early T cells in non-severe SARS-CoV-2 infection. Background on the study: Chains from this unsorted whole-blood bulk RNA could not be paired. Study results and limitations: VDJdb-based annotation leaned toward anti-spike CD8 responses and missed private and CD4 specificities.

The receptor's source is an adult who was a healthcare worker with PCR-confirmed SARS-CoV-2 infection or an uninfected control (not recorded which). The rearrangement uses TRBV28 and TRBJ2-3; 13 bases align to TRBD2. The specimen sequenced was whole blood. The CDR3 region has the DNA TGTGCCAGCAGTTCGACTAGCGGGAGGCATTTT. This gives the protein CASSSTSGRHF.